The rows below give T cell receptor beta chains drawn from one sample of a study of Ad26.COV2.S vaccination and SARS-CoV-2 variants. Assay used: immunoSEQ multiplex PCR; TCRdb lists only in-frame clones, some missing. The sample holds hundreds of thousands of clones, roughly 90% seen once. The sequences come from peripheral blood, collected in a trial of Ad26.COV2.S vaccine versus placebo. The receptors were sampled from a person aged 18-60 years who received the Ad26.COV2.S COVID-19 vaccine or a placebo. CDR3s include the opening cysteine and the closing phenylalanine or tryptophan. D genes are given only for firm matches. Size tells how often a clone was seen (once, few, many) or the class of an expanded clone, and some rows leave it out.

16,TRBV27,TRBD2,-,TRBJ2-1,TGTGCCAGCAGTTCCGAAGCGGGAGTGGTCTACAATGAGCAGTTCTTC,CASSSEAGVVYNEQFF
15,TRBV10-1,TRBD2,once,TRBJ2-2,TGCGCCAGCGGAGCGGGAGGGCCGGGCACCGGGGAGCTGTTTTTT,CASGAGGPGTGELFF
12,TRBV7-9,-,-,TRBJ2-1,TGTGCCAGCACCCCCCAGGGCAATGAGCAGTTCTTC,CASTPQGNEQFF
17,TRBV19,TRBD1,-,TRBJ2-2,TGTGCCAGTAGTATAGGGGACAGGGGGGAGAACACCGGGGAGCTGTTTTTT,CASSIGDRGENTGELFF
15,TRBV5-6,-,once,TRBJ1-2,TGTGCCAGCGCCCCGAATCCCCCTTGGGACTATGGCTACACCTTC,CASAPNPPWDYGYTF
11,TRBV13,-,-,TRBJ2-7,TGTGCCAGCAGCTTAGCATACGAGCAGTACTTC,CASSLAYEQYF
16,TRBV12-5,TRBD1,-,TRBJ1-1,TGTGCTAGTGGTTTGGGACCCACAGGGGAGCGGACTGAAGCTTTCTTT,CASGLGPTGERTEAFF
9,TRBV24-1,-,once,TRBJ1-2,TGTGCCACCACAGTCTTGAGCACCTTC,CATTVLSTF
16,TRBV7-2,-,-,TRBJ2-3,TGTGCCAGCAGCTCTACAGGGATAGGGAACACAGATACGCAGTATTTT,CASSSTGIGNTDTQYF
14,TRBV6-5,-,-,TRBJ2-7,TGTGCCAGCAGTTCCCGAGGAAGGGGCTACGAGCAGTACTTC,CASSSRGRGYEQYF
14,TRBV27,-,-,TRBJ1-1,TGTGCCAGCAGTTTATTACCTCTGAACACTGAAGCTTTCTTT,CASSLLPLNTEAFF
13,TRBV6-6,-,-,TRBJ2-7,TGTGCCAGCCCACCGGGTACGCGTGGCGAGCAGTACTTC,CASPPGTRGEQYF
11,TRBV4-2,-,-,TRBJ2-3,TGTGCCAGCAGCCAAGGTGATACGCAGTATTTT,CASSQGDTQYF
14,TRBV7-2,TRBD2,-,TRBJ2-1,TGTGCCAGCAGCTTAGAGGCTAGCGGGAGGGAAGAGTTCTTC,CASSLEASGREEFF
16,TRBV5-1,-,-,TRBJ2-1,TGCGCCAGCAGCTTTACGGGGACGGGCTGGGTCAATGAGCAGTTCTTC,CASSFTGTGWVNEQFF
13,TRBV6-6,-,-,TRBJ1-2,TGTGCCAGCAGTTACCCACAGCACTATGGCTACACCTTC,CASSYPQHYGYTF
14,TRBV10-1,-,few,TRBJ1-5,TGCGCCAGCTACCCTCCGGGCGGGAATCAGCCCCAGCATTTT,CASYPPGGNQPQHF
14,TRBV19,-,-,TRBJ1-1,TGTGCCAGTAGTATATTGGGGGACCACACTGAAGCTTTCTTT,CASSILGDHTEAFF
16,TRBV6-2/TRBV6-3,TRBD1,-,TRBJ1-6,TGTGCCAGCAGTTACCGACAGGGGACGACGAATTCACCCCTCCACTTT,CASSYRQGTTNSPLHF
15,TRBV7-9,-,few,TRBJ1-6,TGTGCCAGCAGCTTAGACCCGCCCGGGGGGCCACCCCTCCACTTT,CASSLDPPGGPPLHF
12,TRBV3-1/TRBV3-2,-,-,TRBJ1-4,TGTGCCAGCAGCCAAGATATGGAAAAACTGTTTTTT,CASSQDMEKLFF
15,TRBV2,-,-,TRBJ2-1,TGTGCCAGCACCCCCTTGGGGGGGCCCTACAATGAGCAGTTCTTC,CASTPLGGPYNEQFF